One and the same sample provided the 5 T cell receptor beta chains below, sequenced in a study of beta chain features in type 1 diabetes. Regarding the study as a whole: People with Type 1 diabetes carried modestly yet significantly shorter TCRB CDR3s in all four CD4+ subsets.

All of the isolated RNA was reverse transcribed, so expressed TCRB transcripts were sequenced. Produced via immunoSEQ multiplex PCR; TCRdb's table is partial and in-frame only. The sample holds hundreds of thousands of clones, approximately 16% seen once. For these receptors, no antigen is known. The sample consisted of naive CD4+ T cells from blood. These receptor sequences come from a man between 18 and 29 years old with type 1 diabetes.

The chain carries TRBV4-1 and TRBJ2-1; TRBD2 matches at 7 bases. Germline loops: CDR1 MGHRA, CDR2 YSYEKL. V shed 4 bases and J 9 bases; nucleotides not matched to a gene: 12. CDR3 length: 15 amino acids. In DNA form, the CDR3 reads TGCGCCAGCAGCCGCGAGGGACTACCTTGGGGTGAGCAGTTCTTC. Translating gives CASSREGLPWGEQFF.

V and J are TRBV7-2 and TRBJ2-5; tentative D call: TRBD2 (6 bases). V was pared by 5 bases and J by 4 bases, with 14 bases between. The CDR3 runs to 14 residues. Per germline, CDR1 SGHTA and CDR2 FQGNSA. CDR3 nucleotide sequence: TGTGCCAGCAGCCCGAGTCGGGGGAGAGAGACCCAGTACTTC. This encodes CASSPSRGRETQYF.

There are a few counts of this clone. The chain carries TRBV11-2 and TRBJ2-1; D may be TRBD2 (5 bases). The V gene's germline CDR1 is SGHAT and CDR2 FQNNGV. V was trimmed by 0 bases and J by 8 bases, leaving 8 bases between them. CDR3 length equals 13 residues. The DNA for the CDR3 is TGTGCCAGCAGCTTAGAACCCGGGGATGAGCAGTTCTTC. As protein: CASSLEPGDEQFF. Together with reference TRBV11-2 and TRBJ2-1, the CDR3 gives the full variable domain: EAGVAQSPRYKIIEKRQSVAFWCNPISGHATLYWYQQILGQGPKLLIQFQNNGVVDDSQLPKDRFSAERLKGVDSTLKIQPAKLEDSAVYLCASSLEPGDEQFFGPGTRLTVL.

This rearrangement joins TRBV28 to TRBJ1-2; TRBD1 agrees at 8 bases. V shed 4 bases, J shed 5 bases, and the junction held 12 bases outside the gene matches. The CDR3 totals 16 residues. Germline V gene data show CDR1 as MDHEN and CDR2 as SYDVKM. The CDR3 DNA is TGTGCCAGCAGTTCGAATCGACAGGGGAGGGGTTATGGCTACACCTTC. It yields the protein CASSSNRQGRGYGYTF.

The rearrangement links TRBV10-2 to TRBJ2-7; no clear D. Germline loops: CDR1 WSHSY, CDR2 SAAADI. V shed 3 bases and J shed 0 bases, with 6 bases lying between them. The CDR3 runs to 13 residues. The CDR3 region has the DNA TGCGCCAGCAGTGAAATCCGCTCCTACGAGCAGTACTTC. As protein: CASSEIRSYEQYF.